This T cell receptor (beta chain) was retrieved from a study of T cell changes during pregnancy in multiple sclerosis. Germline trimming cut 4 bases from V and 7 bases from J; bases unmatched to any gene: 9. Per the germline V gene, CDR1 is MGHRA and CDR2 is YSYEKL. There are 14 residues in the CDR3. Using immunoSEQ multiplex PCR, the repertoire was profiled, and TCRdb retains in-frame clones only, with some absent. The sample includes about 50,000 clones, approximately 90% of them seen just once. Sequences were derived from CD8+ T cells from peripheral blood mononuclear cells, sampled after pregnancy. The V call is TRBV4-1, the J call TRBJ1-1; 7 bases map to TRBD1. This sequence was found in a female donor with multiple sclerosis, enrolled in a pregnancy study. CDR3 loop: CASSPKDRLGEAFF. The CDR3 bases are TGCGCCAGCAGCCCTAAGGACAGGCTAGGTGAAGCTTTCTTT.